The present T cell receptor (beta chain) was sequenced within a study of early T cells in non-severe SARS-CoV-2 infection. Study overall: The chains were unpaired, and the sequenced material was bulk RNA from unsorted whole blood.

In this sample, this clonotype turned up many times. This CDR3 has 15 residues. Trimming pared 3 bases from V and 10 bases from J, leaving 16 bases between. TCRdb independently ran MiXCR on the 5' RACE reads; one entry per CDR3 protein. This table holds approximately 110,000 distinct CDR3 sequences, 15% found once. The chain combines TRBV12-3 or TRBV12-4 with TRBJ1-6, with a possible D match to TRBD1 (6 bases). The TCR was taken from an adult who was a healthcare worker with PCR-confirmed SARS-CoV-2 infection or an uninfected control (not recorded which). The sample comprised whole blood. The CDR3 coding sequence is TGTGCCAGCAGTTTGTCCGGGGCAGGGGTATCACCCCTCCACTTT. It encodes CASSLSGAGVSPLHF.